These T cell receptor beta chains were read from a single sample in a study of CD8+CD57+ T cells in acquired aplastic anemia. TCRdb reprocessed the reads via MiXCR and lists one record per CDR3 protein. In the table there are 400,000 to 500,000 distinct CDR3 sequences, under 80% of which are singletons. Sequenced material: sorted CD4+, CD8+, or CD8+CD57+ T cells (not recorded which) from PBMCs. These receptor sequences come from a human donor in good health, serving as a control. The CDR3 runs from the conserved cysteine through the conserved F or W. Each record gives: J gene, clone size, D gene, V gene, CDR3 protein, CDR3 DNA. A D gene is named only where the DNA matches it firmly. Expanded clones get a size class; other rows say once, few or many, or leave the size out.

TRBJ1-6,-,-,TRBV25-1,CASSTDPKGPLHF,TGTGCCAGCAGCACGGACCCGAAAGGTCCCCTCCACTTT
TRBJ2-7,-,-,TRBV12-3/TRBV12-4,CASSSGGTAGEQYF,TGTGCCAGCAGTTCCGGCGGGACAGCCGGCGAGCAATACTTC
TRBJ2-3,-,-,TRBV5-1,CASSDGAGLTDTQCF,TGTGCCAGCAGCGATGGCGCAGGTCTAACAGATACGCAGTGTTTT
TRBJ1-1,-,TRBD1,TRBV19,CASSIQGAKGTEAFF,TGTGCCAGTAGTATCCAGGGGGCGAAAGGGACTGAAGCTTTCTTT
TRBJ2-7,few,-,TRBV11-3,CASSTTPSYEQYF,TGTGCCAGCAGCACTACACCTTCCTACGAGCAGTACTTC
TRBJ2-1,-,-,TRBV5-4,CASSLLGIDEQFF,TGTGCCAGCAGCTTATTGGGAATAGATGAGCAGTTCTTC
TRBJ1-3,-,-,TRBV12-3/TRBV12-4,CASRISTKLKSSGNTIYF,TGTGCCAGCAGAATTTCGACTAAATTAAAGAGCTCTGGAAACACCATATATTTT
TRBJ1-6,-,-,TRBV7-2,CASSFFGDGPNSPLHF,TGTGCCAGCAGCTTTTTTGGGGACGGTCCGAATTCACCTCTCCACTTT
TRBJ1-3,-,-,TRBV20-1,CSARDAVAGGYTIYF,TGCAGTGCTAGAGATGCGGTCGCGGGAGGCTACACCATATATTTT
TRBJ2-2,once,-,TRBV7-8,CASSRAQARNTELFF,TGTGCCAGCAGCCGGGCGCAGGCTAGGAACACCGAGCTGTTTTTT
TRBJ1-6,-,-,TRBV3-1,CASSGVGTRRNSPLHF,TGTGCCAGCAGTGGTGTCGGGACAAGGCGTAATTCACCCCTCCACTTT
TRBJ1-3,many,-,TRBV10-1,CASSDQGKTGNTIYF,TGCGCCAGCAGTGACCAGGGGAAAACTGGAAACACCATATATTTT
TRBJ2-7,-,-,TRBV12-5,CASSFHVGQYEQYF,TGTGCCAGCAGTTTCCACGTTGGACAGTACGAGCAGTACTTC
TRBJ2-2,-,-,TRBV5-1,CASSLVTGQNTGELFF,TGCGCCAGCAGCTTGGTTACAGGCCAGAACACCGGGGAGCTGTTTTTT
TRBJ1-3,many,TRBD1,TRBV20-1,CSARGGAGGGNTIYF,TGCAGTGCTAGAGGGGGGGCAGGGGGTGGAAACACCATATATTTT
TRBJ1-1,-,-,TRBV19,CASSNLRGTEAFF,TGTGCCAGTAGCAACCTCCGGGGCACCGAAGCTTTCTTT
TRBJ1-2,-,-,TRBV7-2,CASSHGRDRMRMVYTF,TGCGCCAGCAGCCATGGTCGGGATAGGATGCGGATGGTGTACACCTTC
TRBJ1-4,-,-,TRBV7-2,CASSIRVTRGNTLF,TGTGCCAGCAGCATAAGGGTAACACGGGGGAACACTTTATTT
TRBJ1-2,-,-,TRBV2,CASSPGADYAHYF,TGTGCCAGCAGCCCCGGGGCCGACTATGCCCACTACTTC
TRBJ2-7,once,-,TRBV6-5,CASSYTPDPSYEQYF,TGTGCCAGCAGTTATACCCCCGACCCGTCCTACGAGCAGTACTTC
TRBJ2-3,-,TRBD2,TRBV20-1,CSAPTSGGMSTDTQYF,TGCAGTGCCCCGACTAGCGGGGGGATGAGCACAGATACGCAGTATTTT
TRBJ2-5,many,-,TRBV2,CASSETRGETQYF,TGTGCCAGCAGTGAAACGAGGGGGGAGACCCAGTACTTC
TRBJ2-7,-,TRBD2,TRBV2,CASSGASGDSYEQYF,TGTGCCAGCAGTGGGGCGAGCGGGGATTCCTACGAGCAGTACTTC
TRBJ1-6,-,-,TRBV5-5,CASSWQGVSALHF,TGTGCCAGCAGCTGGCAGGGTGTTTCGGCCCTCCACTTT
TRBJ2-7,once,-,TRBV29-1,CSVEGGPGLHPYEQYF,TGCAGCGTTGAAGGGGGTCCAGGCCTCCACCCCTACGAGCAGTACTTC
TRBJ2-1,-,TRBD1,TRBV20-1,CSASLSGTDRSYNEQFF,TGCAGTGCTAGCCTGTCCGGGACAGACCGCTCCTACAATGAGCAGTTCTTC
TRBJ2-5,-,-,TRBV4-3,CASSLEGRGRRETQYF,TGCGCCAGCAGCTTAGAGGGACGGGGTAGGAGAGAGACCCAGTACTTC
TRBJ1-4,-,-,TRBV7-9,CASSLGAERTEKLFF,TGTGCCAGCAGCTTAGGGGCAGAACGCACTGAAAAACTGTTTTTT
TRBJ1-6,-,-,TRBV10-3,CAISPGGGASPLEF,TGTGCCATCAGCCCCGGGGGGGGGGCGTCACCCCTTGAATTT
TRBJ1-5,-,TRBD1,TRBV10-1,CASISGQGASNQPQHF,TGCGCCAGCATCTCAGGACAGGGGGCAAGCAATCAGCCCCAGCATTTT
TRBJ1-6,-,-,TRBV4-2,CASSLGLSPLHF,TGTGCCAGCAGCTTGGGGCTATCACCCCTCCACTTT
TRBJ1-2,-,-,TRBV12-3/TRBV12-4,CASSLPGDGYTF,TGTGCCAGCAGTTTGCCAGGGGATGGCTACACCTTC
TRBJ1-6,few,-,TRBV7-8,CASSLVGPSGTGEF,TGTGCCAGCAGCTTAGTAGGGCCTAGTGGGACCGGGGAGTTT
TRBJ1-5,many,TRBD1,TRBV7-2,CASSPTGQVYQPQHF,TGTGCCAGCAGCCCCACGGGACAGGTTTATCAGCCCCAGCATTTT
TRBJ2-5,-,TRBD1,TRBV20-1,CSARDGRGLETQYF,TGCAGTGCTAGAGATGGCAGGGGGCTTGAGACCCAGTACTTC
TRBJ2-3,-,-,TRBV5-1,CATSEGGSADTQYF,TGCGCCACCTCTGAGGGGGGATCCGCGGATACGCAGTATTTT